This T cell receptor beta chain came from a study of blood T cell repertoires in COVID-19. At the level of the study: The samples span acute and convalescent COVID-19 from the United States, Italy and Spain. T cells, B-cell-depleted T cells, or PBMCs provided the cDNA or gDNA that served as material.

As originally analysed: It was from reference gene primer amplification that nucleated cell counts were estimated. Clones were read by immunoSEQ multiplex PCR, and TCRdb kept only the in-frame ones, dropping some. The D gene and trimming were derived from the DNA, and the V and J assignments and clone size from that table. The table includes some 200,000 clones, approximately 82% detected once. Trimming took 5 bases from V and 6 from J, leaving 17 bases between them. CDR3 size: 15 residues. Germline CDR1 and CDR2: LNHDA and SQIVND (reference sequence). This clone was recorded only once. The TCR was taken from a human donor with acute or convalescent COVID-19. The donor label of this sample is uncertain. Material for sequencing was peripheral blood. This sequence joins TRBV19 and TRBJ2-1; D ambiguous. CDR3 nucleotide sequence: TGTGCCAGTAGTCCCAGGATGGGTCGGCTCAATGAGCAGTTCTTC. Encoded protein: CASSPRMGRLNEQFF.